At least ten counts were recorded for the clone carrying this T cell receptor beta chain. Its antigen is currently unknown. As for time point: patch test 1, 2 weeks after DPC sensitization. Documented treatment: therapeutic diphenylcyclopropenone sensitization with weekly scalp DPC. Donation of samples came from alopecia patients who were 18 to 70 years old and suitable for DPC. The data are from a study of human T cells and chemical hapten exposure. General study points: No change in TCRs above 1 in 1000 frequency was produced by DPC sensitization.

Per germline, CDR1 SGHAT and CDR2 FQNNGV. V was pared by 3 bases and J by 6 bases, with 5 bases of the junction left unmatched. The CDR3 covers 14 residues. Each CDR3 protein is one row after TCRdb ran MiXCR on the RACE reads. This sample yields roughly 380,000 distinct CDR3 sequences, of which nearly 5% are seen a single time; 2% to 2.5% belongs to the top ten. The TCR was taken from a woman aged 45 to 65 with alopecia areata. Some clones in this sample may be carry-over from other donors' samples. This rearrangement joins TRBV11-2 to TRBJ2-3; 8 nucleotides align to TRBD2. Sequenced here: whole blood, sampled in connection with sensitization to the hapten diphenylcyclopropenone (DPC). Here the CDR3 DNA reads TGTGCCAGCAGCTTTGGGACTAGTGGCGATACGCAGTATTTT. Encoded protein: CASSFGTSGDTQYF.